This T cell receptor (beta chain) was documented in a study of response to subunit inactivated influenza vaccine. This clonotype was seen more than once but under ten times. Antigen: not known. Study-level findings and limits: Few new T cells, the authors suggested, are recruited by each seasonal influenza vaccination.

TCRdb redid the calling of the RT-PCR reads with MiXCR, one entry per CDR3 protein. This sample carries fewer than 700,000 distinct CDR3 sequences, 13% of them seen once, and the ten largest clones take about an eighth. Trimming removed 6 bases from V and 1 base from J, with 16 bases in between. Per the germline V gene, CDR1 is MNHEY and CDR2 is SMNVEV (reference sequence). CDR3 length: 15 amino acids. The sample was PBMCs from blood, taken around seven weeks after vaccination. The sequence was obtained from a man aged 45-65 years who received an inactivated influenza vaccine. This chain connects TRBV27 to TRBJ2-7, with D possibly TRBD1 on 6 matching bases. CDR3 amino acids: CASSEGGASSYEQYF. The CDR3 region has the DNA TGTGCCAGCAGCGAAGGGGGAGCTAGTTCCTACGAGCAGTACTTC.